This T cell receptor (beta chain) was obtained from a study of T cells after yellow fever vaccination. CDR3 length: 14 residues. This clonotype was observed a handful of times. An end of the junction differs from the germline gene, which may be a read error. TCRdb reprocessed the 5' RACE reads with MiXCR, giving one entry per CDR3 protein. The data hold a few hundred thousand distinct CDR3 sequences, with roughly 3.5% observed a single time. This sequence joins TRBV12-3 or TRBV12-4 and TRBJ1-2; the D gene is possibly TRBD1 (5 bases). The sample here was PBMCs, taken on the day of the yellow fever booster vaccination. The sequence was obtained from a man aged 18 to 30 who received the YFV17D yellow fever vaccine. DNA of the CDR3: TGTGCCAGCAGTGTAGCCGGGACGGTGCATGGCTACACCTTC. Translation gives CASSVAGTVHGYTF.